The rows below give T cell receptor beta chains drawn from one sample of a study of T cell responses to AZD1222 COVID-19 vaccine. Repertoires were generated with immunoSEQ multiplex PCR, while TCRdb's copy carries only in-frame clones and drops some. The top ten clones hold about 20% of a sample with under 80,000 clones, approximately 88% of them seen once. The sequencing used peripheral blood, collected on day 0 of AZD1222 vaccination. These receptor sequences come from an adult in good health. Each CDR3 is given with its conserved first and last residue. The D gene is left open where the match is weak.

v_gene | d_gene | len | CDR3aa
TRBV29-1 | TRBD2 | 12 | CSVTSGIGSQYF
TRBV4-1 | TRBD2 | 16 | CASSQDWGLTNNEQFF
TRBV11-2 | . | 12 | CASSLVGYEAFF
TRBV29-1 | TRBD2 | 13 | CSVQRGVGDTQYF
TRBV9 | TRBD1 | 14 | CASSVGTGNQPQHF
TRBV7-7 | . | 16 | CASSLVWTENTGELFF
TRBV5-1 | TRBD1 | 15 | CASSLGTGMKETQYF
TRBV6-1 | TRBD2 | 15 | CASSELAGSYNEQFF
TRBV7-2 | . | 13 | CASGRAHNSPLHF
TRBV18 | . | 16 | CASSPPSRVNTGELFF
TRBV9 | . | 14 | CASSVATVGEGAFF
TRBV28 | . | 12 | CASSSGNTEAFF
TRBV5-1 | . | 15 | CASSLAGGAYNEQFF
TRBV5-4 | . | 16 | CASSLAGGARNTEAFF
TRBV3-1/TRBV3-2 | TRBD2 | 17 | CASSPFLRTSGYNEQFF
TRBV5-1 | TRBD1 | 15 | CASSTGQVLPYGYTF
TRBV19 | TRBD1 | 14 | CASNTGGSNEKLFF
TRBV19 | TRBD1 | 14 | CASNDRGYNSPLHF
TRBV28 | TRBD1 | 16 | CASRTDSTGGLNGYTF
TRBV18 | TRBD1 | 14 | CASSPGQGLNGYTF
TRBV5-6 | . | 12 | CASSLTDTEAFF
TRBV18 | . | 14 | CASSLGFGGAEAFF
TRBV13 | TRBD2 | 14 | CASSPTTSGPVGVF
TRBV27 | . | 15 | CASSFFSSLPGELFF
TRBV3-1/TRBV3-2 | TRBD1 | 15 | CASSHGTGRGYEQYF
TRBV6-6 | . | 14 | CASSYSGRNQPQHF
TRBV21-1 | . | 14 | CASSKYGYNSPLHF